These T cell receptor beta chains were read from a single sample in a study of shared clonotypes between healthy human individuals. Assay used: immunoSEQ multiplex PCR; TCRdb lists only in-frame clones, some missing. The sample lists about 2.1 million clones; around 93% were seen once. Input material: naive CD8+ T cells from PBMCs. The receptors shown here come from a man between 18 and 29 years old in good health. Some clones in this sample may be carry-over from other donors' samples. Both conserved end residues are part of each CDR3. Each record gives: V gene, J gene, D gene, clone size, CDR3 DNA, CDR3 protein. D genes are given only for firm matches. Clone size is shown for a subset of rows, as once, few, many or a class of expanded clone.

TRBV27	TRBJ2-7	TRBD1	NA	TGTGCCAGTACCCGGACAGGGGCCTACGAGCAGTACTTC	CASTRTGAYEQYF
TRBV7-9	TRBJ2-1	NA	NA	TGTGCCAGCAGCTTACTGTACAATGAGCAGTTCTTC	CASSLLYNEQFF
TRBV28	TRBJ1-1	NA	NA	TGTGCCAGCAGGAGGGGGATCACTGAAGCTTTCTTT	CASRRGITEAFF
TRBV29-1	TRBJ1-2	NA	NA	TGCAGCGCAAGGAACAGCTTCGGCTATGGCTACACCTTC	CSARNSFGYGYTF
TRBV5-4	TRBJ1-1	NA	NA	TGTGCCAGCAGCTTGGCGGGGATGAACACTGAAGCTTTCTTT	CASSLAGMNTEAFF
TRBV6-1	TRBJ2-7	NA	NA	TGTGCCAGCAGTGACCCGGGCCATAGCTACGAGCAGTACTTC	CASSDPGHSYEQYF
TRBV21-1	TRBJ2-7	NA	NA	TGTGCCAGCAGCAAATGGAATTCAGGGGACTCTCACGAGCAGTACTTC	CASSKWNSGDSHEQYF
TRBV7-2	TRBJ2-3	NA	NA	TGTGCCAGCAGCTTCCCCCGACATACGCAGTATTTT	CASSFPRHTQYF
TRBV5-6	TRBJ1-2	NA	NA	TGTGCCAGCAGCTTGGGTCCCGTCGGCGGTGGCTACACCTTC	CASSLGPVGGGYTF
TRBV27	TRBJ2-2	TRBD2	NA	TGTGCCAGCAGGACGAAACTAGCGGGAGGGCCTCAATATAACACCGGGGAGCTGTTTTTT	CASRTKLAGGPQYNTGELFF
TRBV5-1	TRBJ1-4	TRBD1	NA	TGCGCCAGCAGCATGGGACAGCCTAACCCTGAAAAACTGTTTTTT	CASSMGQPNPEKLFF
TRBV7-9	TRBJ2-3	NA	NA	TGTGCCAGCAGCTCAGACAAACTGCTTTACAGCACAGATACGCAGTATTTT	CASSSDKLLYSTDTQYF
TRBV7-9	TRBJ2-5	NA	NA	TGTGCCAGCAGCTTACCGGGACATAGGGAGACCCAGTACTTC	CASSLPGHRETQYF
TRBV19	TRBJ1-1	NA	NA	TGTGCCAGTAGTATACGCCCCACTGAAGCTTTCTTT	CASSIRPTEAFF
TRBV15	TRBJ2-7	TRBD1	NA	TGTGCCACCAGCAGAGCCGGGACAGGGGACTCCTACGAGCAGTACTTC	CATSRAGTGDSYEQYF
TRBV7-9	TRBJ1-3	TRBD1	NA	TGTGCCAGCAGCTTAGACAGGGGAGTTGACCTGAACACCATATATTTT	CASSLDRGVDLNTIYF
TRBV9	TRBJ2-7	NA	NA	TGTGCCAGCAGCGTAGATCAGGGATCCTACGAGCAGTACTTC	CASSVDQGSYEQYF
TRBV5-8	TRBJ2-1	NA	NA	TGTGCCAGCAGCCCCGGGGGCCTAGCGTCGGCCCTTCTGGACAATGAGCAGTTCTTC	CASSPGGLASALLDNEQFF
TRBV6-1	TRBJ2-7	NA	NA	TGTGCCAGCGCTGGGGAGTCTACCTACGAGCAGTACTTC	CASAGESTYEQYF
TRBV11-2	TRBJ2-2	NA	once	TGTGCCAGCAGCCAGGTACGGGAGAACACCGGGGAGCTGTTTTTT	CASSQVRENTGELFF
TRBV29-1	TRBJ2-1	TRBD1	NA	TGCAGCGTTCCCGGGACAGGGGTGAGTGAGCAGTTCTTC	CSVPGTGVSEQFF
TRBV27	TRBJ1-1	NA	NA	TGTGCCAGCAGTCTGAGTAAGGGGCGGAACACTGAAGCTTTCTTT	CASSLSKGRNTEAFF
TRBV15	TRBJ2-7	TRBD1	NA	TGTGCCACCAGCAGGCTCAAGACAGGGACGGACGAGCAGTACTTC	CATSRLKTGTDEQYF
TRBV30	TRBJ1-1	NA	NA	TGTGCCTGGAGGGGTGGCAGGGCGAACACTGAAGCTTTCTTT	CAWRGGRANTEAFF
TRBV4-1	TRBJ2-2	NA	NA	TGCGCCAGCAGCCAAACTGGCCCATCCGGGGAGCTGTTTTTT	CASSQTGPSGELFF
TRBV19	TRBJ2-3	NA	NA	TGTGCCAGTAGTATCTTCTGGCTGGGCACAGATACGCAGTATTTT	CASSIFWLGTDTQYF
TRBV6-1	TRBJ2-3	TRBD2	NA	TGTGCCAGCAGTGAACTAGCGGGAGTGAATACGCAGTATTTT	CASSELAGVNTQYF
TRBV6-4	TRBJ1-4	TRBD1	NA	TGTGCCAGCAAATCGGGACAGACTAATGAAAAACTGTTTTTT	CASKSGQTNEKLFF
TRBV4-1	TRBJ2-1	NA	NA	TGCGCCAGCAGCCAAGACAGGTTGCCCCTGGGCTCCTACAATGAGCAGTTCTTC	CASSQDRLPLGSYNEQFF
TRBV7-9	TRBJ1-1	NA	once	TGTGCCAGCAGCTTGGTCTTCGCTGAAGCTTTCTTT	CASSLVFAEAFF
TRBV29-1	TRBJ2-2	TRBD2	NA	TGCAGCGTTTACGGGACTAGCGGGAGGGCCGCCACCGGGGAGCTGTTTTTT	CSVYGTSGRAATGELFF
TRBV7-9	TRBJ1-1	NA	NA	TGTGCCAGCAGCTTAGGCATGGGGGTTCTTGACACTGAAGCTTTCTTT	CASSLGMGVLDTEAFF
TRBV27	TRBJ2-7	NA	NA	TGTGCCAGCGGCGCCCTTTGGGAGCAGTACTTC	CASGALWEQYF
TRBV27	TRBJ2-3	TRBD2	NA	TGTGCCAGCAGTTTGACTAGCGGCCTTACCCCAGATACGCAGTATTTT	CASSLTSGLTPDTQYF
TRBV7-9	TRBJ2-7	NA	NA	TGTGCCAGCAGCTCACAGTCGGAGATCTACGAGCAGTACTTC	CASSSQSEIYEQYF
TRBV11-3	TRBJ2-7	NA	NA	TGTGCCAGCAGCCCATTCAGGGGTGGCGAGCAGTACTTC	CASSPFRGGEQYF
TRBV7-9	TRBJ1-3	NA	NA	TGTGCCAGCCTCGGCCGGATGGTCACGGGAAACACCATATATTTT	CASLGRMVTGNTIYF
TRBV28	TRBJ2-1	NA	NA	TGTGCCAGCAGTGATGCGGGCTCGAGTGAGCAGTTCTTC	CASSDAGSSEQFF
TRBV7-7	TRBJ2-7	NA	NA	TGTGCCAGCAGCTTAGGCGGCCCTGGCTACGAGCAGTACTTC	CASSLGGPGYEQYF
TRBV7-3	TRBJ2-1	NA	NA	TGTGCCAGCAGCTCCGGGCCGTCCTACAATGAGCAGTTCTTC	CASSSGPSYNEQFF
TRBV15	TRBJ1-4	NA	NA	TGTGCCACCAGCAGCGCGCAGGGTTTCGCTGAAAAACTGTTTTTT	CATSSAQGFAEKLFF
TRBV19	TRBJ2-7	NA	NA	TGTGCCAGTAGTCCCCGTGGGATTGTGGGCTCCTACGAGCAGTACTTC	CASSPRGIVGSYEQYF
TRBV6-5	TRBJ2-7	NA	once	TGTGCCAGCAGTTATGGATGGTCCTCAGTGCAGTACTTC	CASSYGWSSVQYF
TRBV18	TRBJ2-7	NA	NA	TGTGCCAGCTCACCACCGGACTACTACGAGCAGTACTTC	CASSPPDYYEQYF
TRBV30	TRBJ2-2	NA	NA	TGTGCCTGGAAAAACACCGGGGAGCTGTTTTTT	CAWKNTGELFF
TRBV20-1	TRBJ1-1	NA	NA	TGCAGTGCTAGAGAAGGAGCTGAAGCTTTCTTT	CSAREGAEAFF
TRBV27	TRBJ2-3	NA	NA	TGTGCCAGCAGTGCTCCGGGACCTTACACAGATACGCAGTATTTT	CASSAPGPYTDTQYF
TRBV12-5	TRBJ2-1	TRBD1	NA	TGTGCTAGTGGTTTAGCGGTTATGGGTGGACAGGAGGCATACAATGAGCAGTTCTTC	CASGLAVMGGQEAYNEQFF